This paragraph covers one T cell receptor (beta chain) sequence. Its antigen is not identified. Stated treatment: roughly 11-day PBMC culture with coronavirus spike peptide pools or control peptides (ViraFEST assay). From germline, CDR1 is SNHLY and CDR2 FYNNEI. V lost 1 base and J 7 bases, leaving 8 bases between the germline ends. The CDR3 is made up of 14 amino acids. The sample originates from a study of vaccination and CD4 T cells after COVID-19. The wider study: Nasal swab PCR identified SARS-CoV-2 in the convalescent patients, of whom fewer than 10 were mild and one severe. Stimulation of cells relied on overlapping spike peptides derived from SARS-CoV-2, HCoV-NL63, HCoV-OC43 and HCoV-229E.

Cultured CD4+ T cell DNA underwent sequencing with the Oncomine TCR Beta short-read assay. Each CDR3 protein gets one entry after TCRdb re-called the PCR reads with MiXCR. The sample has fewer than 25,000 distinct CDR3 sequences, around 44% seen once; the top ten hold approximately 14%. Overall study findings and caveats: The authors studied relatively few convalescent patients and analyzed no early post-infection timepoints.

V is TRBV2 and J is TRBJ1-6, with D unclear. The sequenced sample consisted of CD4+ T cells from blood, cultured in vitro. The sequence came from a human donor who had recovered from COVID-19. The CDR3 protein is CASSEGPKNSPLHF. In nucleotides, the CDR3 is TGTGCCAGCAGTGAAGGTCCAAAGAATTCACCCCTCCACTTT.